A selection of T cell receptor beta chains follows, all from one sample in a study of OX40 agonist ivuxolimab in advanced cancers. Profiled with immunoSEQ multiplex PCR; TCRdb holds only in-frame clones, not every one. In the table there are tens of thousands of clones, roughly 78% of which are singletons. The sample in question was CD4+ or CD8+ T cells sorted from blood, obtained in a trial of the OX40 agonist ivuxolimab. Every receptor here comes from an adult with an advanced solid tumor such as melanoma, head and neck, liver or kidney cancer. Each CDR3 is given with its conserved first and last residue. D genes are given only for firm matches. Rows give clone size only sometimes, using once, few, many, or a class for an expanded clone.

>TRBV5-6|-|TRBJ2-1|17|-
CASSLGTRTSSYNEQFF
TGTGCCAGCAGCTTGGGAACGCGCACCTCCTCCTACAATGAGCAGTTCTTC
>TRBV27|-|TRBJ1-6|13|-
CASSPRENSPLHF
TGTGCCAGCAGTCCCAGGGAGAATTCACCCCTCCACTTT
>TRBV5-1|once|TRBJ1-2|14|-
CASSLDQSLYGYTF
TGCGCCAGCAGCTTGGACCAGTCTCTCTATGGCTACACCTTC
>TRBV28|few|TRBJ1-2|13|-
CASSPPGYYGYTF
TGTGCCAGCAGCCCCCCCGGGTACTATGGCTACACCTTC
>TRBV7-6|once|TRBJ2-5|16|TRBD2
CASSHLHRGGQETQYF
TGTGCCAGCAGCCACCTCCACCGGGGGGGCCAAGAGACCCAGTACTTC
>TRBV19|-|TRBJ1-4|13|TRBD1
CASTQGAGRKLFF
TGTGCCAGTACCCAGGGGGCAGGAAGAAAACTGTTTTTT
>TRBV5-5|-|TRBJ1-5|15|-
CASSLEPHGDQPQHF
TGTGCCAGCAGCTTGGAACCCCACGGCGATCAGCCCCAGCATTTT
>TRBV15|once|TRBJ1-6|18|TRBD1
CATSREKGTGGVNSPLHF
TGTGCCACCAGCAGAGAAAAAGGGACAGGGGGTGTGAATTCACCCCTCCACTTT
>TRBV6-5|-|TRBJ2-1|15|TRBD2
CASRILAGGLNEQFF
TGTGCCAGCAGGATACTAGCGGGGGGTTTGAATGAGCAGTTCTTC
>TRBV7-9|-|TRBJ1-1|13|-
CASSPSGALDAFF
TGTGCCAGCAGCCCTTCAGGGGCGCTTGACGCTTTCTTT
>TRBV7-2|once|TRBJ1-2|14|TRBD1
CASSPRQGLYGYTF
TGTGCCAGCAGCCCACGACAGGGCCTCTATGGCTACACCTTC
>TRBV5-6|-|TRBJ1-2|15|-
CASSSLGPGGYGYTF
TGTGCCAGCAGCTCCCTAGGGCCCGGCGGCTATGGCTACACCTTC
>TRBV6-1|-|TRBJ2-7|11|-
CASSKGYEQYF
TGTGCCAGCAGTAAGGGCTACGAGCAGTACTTC
>TRBV11-2|few|TRBJ2-5|15|TRBD2
CASSLEAGGPVIQYF
TGTGCCAGCAGCTTAGAAGCGGGGGGGCCTGTGATCCAGTACTTC
>TRBV7-8|-|TRBJ1-4|15|-
CASSYTGLTNEKLFF
TGTGCCAGCAGCTACACAGGGCTAACTAATGAAAAACTGTTTTTT
>TRBV5-6|once|TRBJ1-2|17|TRBD1
CASSLGARQGPFYGYTF
TGTGCCAGCAGCTTGGGCGCGCGACAGGGGCCCTTTTATGGCTACACCTTC
>TRBV7-9|-|TRBJ2-7|13|-
CASSRQSSYEQYF
TGTGCCAGCAGCCGACAGAGCTCCTACGAGCAGTACTTC
>TRBV5-6|-|TRBJ2-1|13|TRBD2
CASRSGIFNEQFF
TGTGCCAGCAGGAGCGGGATCTTCAATGAGCAGTTCTTC
>TRBV5-4|-|TRBJ2-1|12|TRBD1
CATFEQGDEQFF
TGTGCCACGTTCGAACAGGGGGACGAGCAGTTCTTC
>TRBV28|-|TRBJ2-2|15|-
CASSFVRMNTGELFF
TGTGCCAGCAGTTTCGTGCGAATGAACACCGGGGAGCTGTTTTTT
>TRBV5-4|-|TRBJ2-7|14|TRBD1
CASSSLTGKYEQYF
TGTGCCAGCAGCTCACTGACAGGGAAATACGAGCAGTACTTC
>TRBV6-6|-|TRBJ2-3|13|-
CASSPQGTDTQYF
TGTGCCAGCAGTCCACAGGGCACAGATACGCAGTATTTT
>TRBV2|few|TRBJ1-3|13|-
CASSEQGLDTIYF
TGTGCCAGCAGTGAACAAGGATTGGACACCATATATTTT
>TRBV6-5|once|TRBJ2-3|15|TRBD2
CASKLGGGLTDTQYF
TGTGCCAGCAAGCTGGGGGGGGGTTTAACAGATACGCAGTATTTT
>TRBV7-2|-|TRBJ1-2|15|-
CASSIQQGGRRGYTF
TGTGCCAGCAGCATCCAACAGGGTGGGCGTCGAGGCTACACCTTC
>TRBV10-3|-|TRBJ1-3|16|-
CAISEGFTGSGNTIYF
TGTGCCATCAGTGAGGGGTTCACAGGTTCTGGAAACACCATATATTTT
>TRBV27|-|TRBJ2-5|15|-
CASSPALQNQETQYF
TGTGCCAGCAGCCCCGCTTTGCAGAACCAAGAGACCCAGTACTTC
>TRBV10-3|-|TRBJ2-1|17|TRBD2
CATTPRARSGGDNEQFF
TGTGCCACCACCCCCCGCGCGAGGAGCGGGGGGGATAATGAGCAGTTCTTC
>TRBV21-1|-|TRBJ2-7|8|-
CAESGLPF
TGTGCCGAATCCGGCCTTCCCTTC
>TRBV5-1|-|TRBJ2-1|15|TRBD1
CASSRPGTGRGEQFF
TGCGCCAGCAGTAGACCCGGGACAGGGAGAGGTGAGCAGTTCTTC
>TRBV7-2|-|TRBJ2-1|15|-
CASSFNSPSYNEQFF
TGTGCCAGCAGCTTCAACTCCCCGTCCTACAATGAGCAGTTCTTC
>TRBV28|-|TRBJ2-3|16|-
CASSAGRGLITDTQYF
TGTGCCAGCAGTGCCGGCCGGGGGTTGATAACAGATACGCAGTATTTT
>TRBV28|-|TRBJ1-4|14|-
CASTSKGEGEKLFF
TGTGCCAGCACCTCCAAAGGGGAGGGGGAAAAACTGTTTTTT
>TRBV7-9|-|TRBJ2-7|14|-
CASSIRGSSYEQYF
TGTGCCAGCAGCATCAGAGGATCCTCCTACGAGCAGTACTTC
>TRBV2|once|TRBJ1-3|15|-
CASSVTGTSGNTIYF
TGTGCCAGCAGTGTTACAGGGACGAGTGGAAACACCATATATTTT
>TRBV6-1|-|TRBJ2-3|15|-
CASSFPLSSTDTQYF
TGTGCCAGCAGCTTCCCACTGAGTAGCACAGATACGCAGTATTTT
>TRBV4-3|-|TRBJ2-5|15|-
CASSQGWGGRETQYF
TGCGCCAGCAGCCAAGGTTGGGGGGGCCGGGAGACCCAGTACTTC
>TRBV9|-|TRBJ2-1|13|-
CASSVIGSGEQFF
TGTGCCAGCAGCGTAATTGGGTCTGGGGAGCAGTTCTTC
>TRBV7-2|-|TRBJ2-7|14|-
CASSQGGLSYEQYF
TGTGCCAGCAGCCAGGGCGGACTCTCCTACGAGCAGTACTTC
>TRBV13|-|TRBJ2-7|15|-
CASSPRQELYYEQYF
TGTGCCAGCAGCCCCCGACAGGAATTGTACTACGAGCAGTACTTC
>TRBV7-9|few|TRBJ2-2|12|-
CASSLEIGELFF
TGTGCCAGCAGCTTAGAAATCGGGGAGCTGTTTTTT
>TRBV6-5|-|TRBJ1-1|12|-
CASSPMRTEAFF
TGTGCCAGCAGTCCTATGAGGACTGAAGCTTTCTTT
>TRBV10-3|-|TRBJ1-3|13|-
CAISESGGTTIYF
TGTGCCATCAGTGAGTCGGGTGGAACCACCATATATTTT
>TRBV9|-|TRBJ2-1|17|TRBD2
CASSVRIAGGHYNEQFF
TGTGCCAGCAGCGTACGGATAGCGGGAGGACACTACAATGAGCAGTTCTTC
>TRBV4-3|-|TRBJ2-1|14|-
CASSQDYSHNEQFF
TGCGCCAGCAGCCAAGATTATAGCCACAACGAGCAGTTCTTC
>TRBV28|-|TRBJ2-5|16|TRBD2
CASNLPLTSGKETQYF
TGTGCCAGCAACTTACCCTTGACTAGCGGAAAAGAGACCCAGTACTTC
>TRBV28|-|TRBJ2-7|16|TRBD1
CASSSHGTGGEDEQYF
TGTGCCAGCAGTTCCCATGGGACAGGGGGCGAAGACGAGCAGTACTTC
>TRBV9|-|TRBJ2-3|15|-
CASSVLMQTTDTQYF
TGTGCCAGCAGCGTACTTATGCAGACCACAGATACGCAGTATTTT
>TRBV27|-|TRBJ2-5|17|TRBD2
CASSPRERGGSLEAQYF
TGTGCCAGCAGTCCCCGGGAGCGGGGGGGGTCTCTTGAAGCCCAGTACTTC
>TRBV9|few|TRBJ1-6|14|-
CASSAERDNSPLHF
TGTGCCAGCAGCGCAGAGCGGGATAATTCACCCCTCCACTTT
>TRBV2|few|TRBJ2-1|14|TRBD2
CASSGETGGSEQFF
TGTGCCAGCAGTGGGGAAACGGGGGGATCCGAGCAGTTCTTC
>TRBV28|-|TRBJ2-1|17|TRBD2
CASSLISGSSSYNEQFF
TGTGCCAGCAGTTTGATTAGCGGGTCAAGCTCCTACAATGAGCAGTTCTTC
>TRBV5-6|-|TRBJ2-5|15|TRBD1
CASSIGGTGQETQYF
TGTGCCAGCAGCATTGGGGGGACAGGCCAAGAGACCCAGTACTTC